The rows below give T cell receptor beta chains drawn from one sample of a study of sequential checkpoint blockade in melanoma. The protocol was immunoSEQ multiplex PCR, while the TCRdb copy is restricted to in-frame clones and leaves out a portion. The sample yields approximately 8,000 clones, around 64% seen once. This sample comprised CD8+ T cells sorted from blood (inferred from file names), obtained from a patient given nivolumab and ipilimumab in sequence. Receptors were obtained from a human patient with melanoma. Some clones in this sample may be carry-over from other donors' samples. Both conserved end residues are part of each CDR3. Fields, in order: clone size, V gene, D gene, J gene, CDR3 protein, CDR3 DNA. A D gene is named only where the DNA matches it firmly. The size entry is marked missing in some rows and otherwise reads once, few, many or a size class.

clone_size: -; v_call: TRBV2; d_call: -; j_call: TRBJ2-7; cdr3_aa: CASSDSQGYPYEQYF; cdr3_nt: TGTGCCAGCAGTGATAGTCAGGGTTACCCCTACGAGCAGTACTTC
clone_size: -; v_call: TRBV6-6; d_call: -; j_call: TRBJ2-3; cdr3_aa: CASSYSITGRTDTQYF; cdr3_nt: TGTGCCAGCAGTTACTCGATAACAGGGCGCACAGATACGCAGTATTTT
clone_size: -; v_call: TRBV12-5; d_call: -; j_call: TRBJ2-6; cdr3_aa: CASGFSGGLRTGANVLTF; cdr3_nt: TGTGCTAGTGGTTTTAGTGGCGGCCTAAGGACTGGGGCCAACGTCCTGACTTTC
clone_size: -; v_call: TRBV9; d_call: -; j_call: TRBJ2-7; cdr3_aa: CASSVARGNEQYF; cdr3_nt: TGTGCCAGCAGCGTAGCTAGGGGGAACGAGCAGTACTTC
clone_size: -; v_call: TRBV5-6; d_call: -; j_call: TRBJ1-2; cdr3_aa: CASSLSSPRVDNGYTF; cdr3_nt: TGTGCCAGCAGCCTCTCTTCCCCCAGGGTAGATAATGGCTACACCTTC
clone_size: -; v_call: TRBV28; d_call: -; j_call: TRBJ2-7; cdr3_aa: CASSSKALDTEQYF; cdr3_nt: TGTGCCAGCAGTTCCAAGGCCTTGGACACCGAGCAGTACTTC
clone_size: few; v_call: TRBV4-3; d_call: TRBD1; j_call: TRBJ2-7; cdr3_aa: CASSRDRASYEQYF; cdr3_nt: TGCGCCAGCAGCCGGGACAGGGCTTCCTACGAGCAGTACTTC
clone_size: -; v_call: TRBV28; d_call: -; j_call: TRBJ1-5; cdr3_aa: CASSLRRTAQHF; cdr3_nt: TGTGCCAGCAGTCTACGTAGGACAGCCCAGCATTTT
clone_size: -; v_call: TRBV14; d_call: -; j_call: TRBJ2-5; cdr3_aa: CASSQEGRMRETQYF; cdr3_nt: TGTGCCAGCAGCCAAGAGGGGAGGATGAGGGAGACCCAGTACTTC
clone_size: -; v_call: TRBV4-3; d_call: TRBD1; j_call: TRBJ2-7; cdr3_aa: CASSQGQGKGEQYF; cdr3_nt: TGCGCCAGCAGCCAAGGACAGGGAAAGGGCGAGCAGTACTTC
clone_size: -; v_call: TRBV7-2; d_call: -; j_call: TRBJ2-7; cdr3_aa: CASSLAHTYEQYF; cdr3_nt: TGTGCCAGCAGCTTGGCCCATACCTACGAGCAGTACTTC
clone_size: -; v_call: TRBV6-5; d_call: -; j_call: TRBJ2-7; cdr3_aa: CASSYGQGTYEQYF; cdr3_nt: TGTGCCAGCAGTTACGGTCAGGGGACGTACGAGCAGTACTTC
clone_size: -; v_call: TRBV25-1; d_call: -; j_call: TRBJ2-7; cdr3_aa: CASSDWRIGRGSYEQYF; cdr3_nt: TGTGCCAGCAGTGATTGGCGGATTGGGCGGGGCTCCTACGAGCAGTACTTC
clone_size: -; v_call: TRBV7-6; d_call: TRBD1; j_call: TRBJ2-2; cdr3_aa: CASTPSSDRGNTGELFF; cdr3_nt: TGTGCCAGCACTCCAAGCTCGGACAGGGGGAACACCGGGGAGCTGTTTTTT
clone_size: -; v_call: TRBV4-2; d_call: -; j_call: TRBJ1-2; cdr3_aa: CASSQPVDSAYNYGYTF; cdr3_nt: TGTGCCAGCAGCCAACCGGTGGACAGCGCCTATAACTATGGCTACACCTTC
clone_size: -; v_call: TRBV6-5; d_call: -; j_call: TRBJ1-1; cdr3_aa: CASRERGARFSEAFF; cdr3_nt: TGTGCCAGCAGGGAACGGGGGGCTAGGTTCTCTGAAGCTTTCTTT
clone_size: -; v_call: TRBV7-9; d_call: TRBD1; j_call: TRBJ1-3; cdr3_aa: CASSLAPDRVGNTIYF; cdr3_nt: TGTGCCAGCAGCTTAGCGCCTGACAGGGTTGGAAACACCATATATTTT
clone_size: -; v_call: TRBV4-2; d_call: TRBD1; j_call: TRBJ2-5; cdr3_aa: CASSQDMGQMETQYF; cdr3_nt: TGTGCCAGCAGCCAAGATATGGGACAGATGGAGACCCAGTACTTC
clone_size: -; v_call: TRBV9; d_call: -; j_call: TRBJ1-2; cdr3_aa: CASSVGVEGRGHYGYTF; cdr3_nt: TGTGCCAGCAGCGTAGGTGTGGAGGGGCGCGGTCACTATGGCTACACCTTC
clone_size: -; v_call: TRBV2; d_call: TRBD1; j_call: TRBJ2-7; cdr3_aa: CASSDSGQATYEQYF; cdr3_nt: TGTGCCAGCAGTGACTCGGGACAGGCTACCTACGAGCAGTACTTC
clone_size: -; v_call: TRBV6-6; d_call: -; j_call: TRBJ2-7; cdr3_aa: CASSYEGRSYEQYF; cdr3_nt: TGTGCCAGCAGTTACGAAGGGAGGTCCTACGAGCAGTACTTC
clone_size: -; v_call: TRBV9; d_call: -; j_call: TRBJ1-5; cdr3_aa: CASSPERKHGGGPNSNQPQHF; cdr3_nt: TGTGCCAGCAGCCCCGAGCGGAAGCATGGGGGCGGCCCAAATAGCAATCAGCCCCAGCATTTT
clone_size: -; v_call: TRBV9; d_call: -; j_call: TRBJ1-1; cdr3_aa: CASSVVFGATNTEAFF; cdr3_nt: TGTGCCAGCAGCGTAGTATTTGGGGCTACGAACACTGAAGCTTTCTTT
clone_size: -; v_call: TRBV5-1; d_call: TRBD1; j_call: TRBJ1-4; cdr3_aa: CASSSDRGRGEKLFF; cdr3_nt: TGCGCCAGCAGCTCCGACAGGGGTCGAGGGGAAAAACTGTTTTTT
clone_size: once; v_call: TRBV6-1; d_call: -; j_call: TRBJ2-7; cdr3_aa: CASHTGFSANYEQYF; cdr3_nt: TGTGCCAGTCATACAGGGTTCTCCGCGAACTACGAGCAGTACTTC
clone_size: -; v_call: TRBV2; d_call: TRBD1; j_call: TRBJ2-7; cdr3_aa: CASSEPRDRVLSF; cdr3_nt: TGTGCCAGCAGTGAACCGCGGGACAGGGTCCTCTCCTTC
clone_size: -; v_call: TRBV7-9; d_call: -; j_call: TRBJ2-7; cdr3_aa: CASSSLGFEQYF; cdr3_nt: TGTGCCAGCAGCTCCCTCGGTTTTGAGCAGTACTTC
clone_size: -; v_call: TRBV2; d_call: TRBD1; j_call: TRBJ1-4; cdr3_aa: CASSPRGRLNYNEKLFF; cdr3_nt: TGTGCCAGCAGTCCTAGGGGGCGGCTAAATTATAATGAAAAACTGTTTTTT
clone_size: -; v_call: TRBV7-8; d_call: -; j_call: TRBJ2-3; cdr3_aa: CASSLDPGTIFTDTQYF; cdr3_nt: TGTGCCAGCAGCTTAGACCCCGGGACAATTTTCACAGATACGCAGTATTTT
clone_size: -; v_call: TRBV5-6; d_call: -; j_call: TRBJ1-6; cdr3_aa: CASSQAGVDSPLHF; cdr3_nt: TGTGCCAGCAGCCAGGCAGGGGTGGATTCACCCCTCCACTTT
clone_size: medium-sized; v_call: TRBV7-9; d_call: -; j_call: TRBJ1-3; cdr3_aa: CASSQRYGGRTGNTIYF; cdr3_nt: TGCGCCAGCAGCCAACGGTACGGAGGCAGGACTGGAAACACCATATATTTT
clone_size: medium-sized; v_call: TRBV19; d_call: -; j_call: TRBJ1-1; cdr3_aa: CASSTLPLGRINTEAFF; cdr3_nt: TGTGCCAGTAGTACCCTCCCCCTAGGGAGGATAAACACTGAAGCTTTCTTT
clone_size: -; v_call: TRBV11-2; d_call: -; j_call: TRBJ2-5; cdr3_aa: CASSRIDRFQETQYF; cdr3_nt: TGTGCCAGCAGCCGAATCGACAGGTTCCAAGAGACCCAGTACTTC
clone_size: few; v_call: TRBV27; d_call: -; j_call: TRBJ1-5; cdr3_aa: CASSSGTFNQPQHF; cdr3_nt: TGTGCCAGCAGTTCGGGGACTTTCAATCAGCCCCAGCATTTT
clone_size: -; v_call: TRBV6-5; d_call: -; j_call: TRBJ2-7; cdr3_aa: CASSWSGAAYEQYF; cdr3_nt: TGTGCCAGCAGTTGGAGTGGGGCGGCCTACGAGCAGTACTTC
clone_size: -; v_call: TRBV5-6; d_call: -; j_call: TRBJ2-7; cdr3_aa: CASSFYRSYEQYF; cdr3_nt: TGTGCCAGCAGCTTCTACAGATCCTACGAGCAGTACTTC
clone_size: -; v_call: TRBV7-9; d_call: TRBD1; j_call: TRBJ1-1; cdr3_aa: CASSLSGGGTEAFF; cdr3_nt: TGTGCCAGCAGCTTATCAGGGGGCGGCACTGAAGCTTTCTTT
clone_size: once; v_call: TRBV7-9; d_call: -; j_call: TRBJ1-2; cdr3_aa: CASSPSGQSYGYTF; cdr3_nt: TGTGCCAGCAGCCCTTCCGGACAGAGCTATGGCTACACCTTC
clone_size: few; v_call: TRBV7-9; d_call: -; j_call: TRBJ1-3; cdr3_aa: CASSLGGQKNTIYF; cdr3_nt: TGTGCCAGCAGCTTAGGTGGCCAGAAAAACACCATATATTTT
clone_size: -; v_call: TRBV4-1; d_call: -; j_call: TRBJ1-1; cdr3_aa: CASSPWGGTEAFF; cdr3_nt: TGCGCCAGCAGCCCCTGGGGGGGGACTGAAGCTTTCTTT
clone_size: -; v_call: TRBV6-1; d_call: TRBD1; j_call: TRBJ1-6; cdr3_aa: CASEGQGDTSPLHF; cdr3_nt: TGTGCCAGCGAAGGACAGGGGGATACTTCACCCCTCCACTTT
clone_size: once; v_call: TRBV7-8; d_call: -; j_call: TRBJ1-5; cdr3_aa: CASSRREPDPPQHF; cdr3_nt: TGTGCCAGCAGCCGTAGGGAGCCCGACCCCCCCCAGCATTTT
clone_size: many; v_call: TRBV7-9; d_call: TRBD1; j_call: TRBJ1-2; cdr3_aa: CASSSGGRIYGYTF; cdr3_nt: TGTGCCAGCAGCTCAGGGGGCAGGATCTATGGCTACACCTTC
clone_size: -; v_call: TRBV14; d_call: -; j_call: TRBJ2-6; cdr3_aa: CASRGTPESSGANVLTF; cdr3_nt: TGTGCCAGCCGTGGGACACCCGAGAGCTCTGGGGCCAACGTCCTGACTTTC
clone_size: -; v_call: TRBV27; d_call: -; j_call: TRBJ1-2; cdr3_aa: CASARFRVDYGYTF; cdr3_nt: TGTGCCAGCGCGAGATTCAGGGTTGACTATGGCTACACCTTC